The 22 T cell receptor beta chains below all came from one sample that was sequenced in a study of shared clonotypes between healthy human individuals. Naive CD8 isolation took CD45RO-negative cells positively selected for CCR7 and excluded terminally differentiated effector memory CD45RA+ cells. Produced via immunoSEQ multiplex PCR; TCRdb's table is partial and in-frame only. Of some 2 million clones in the sample, about 95% were seen once. Sequencing used naive CD8+ T cells sorted from blood. The receptors stem from a man in his late teens or twenties in good health.

The chain employs TRBV30 and TRBJ2-7; no firm D call. CDR1 GTSNPN and CDR2 SVGIG come from the germline V gene (reference sequence). Trimming shortened V by 0 bases and J by 5 bases, and 11 bases separated the two germline ends. The CDR3 covers 13 residues. CDR3 protein: CAWSVLVGHEQYF. CDR3 in DNA: TGTGCCTGGAGTGTTCTAGTGGGCCACGAGCAGTACTTC.

The chain links TRBV9 to TRBJ2-1, with D possibly matching TRBD2 (6 bases). The CDR3 totals 17 residues. The ends were cut back, 0 bases at V and 3 bases at J, with 16 bases in the middle. CDR1 is SGDLS and CDR2 is YYNGEE in the germline V gene. The CDR3 is CASSVDRGPGDYNEQFF. In DNA form, the CDR3 reads TGTGCCAGCAGCGTAGACCGGGGTCCGGGAGACTACAATGAGCAGTTCTTC.

This chain links TRBV5-4 with TRBJ2-3; D is unresolved. The V end lost 4 bases, the J end lost 4 bases, and 10 bases lay between the germline ends. Germline CDR1 SGHNT, CDR2 YYREEE (reference sequence). The length of the CDR3 is 13 residues. The CDR3 reads CASSRVGADTQYF. The DNA for the CDR3 is TGTGCCAGCAGCCGTGTAGGAGCAGATACGCAGTATTTT.

The J gene is TRBJ2-3, the V gene TRBV27; D gene unclear. This CDR3 is built from 15 residues. Germline CDR1 and CDR2: MNHEY and SMNVEV (reference sequence). The V end was cut by 5 bases, the J end by 1 base, with 13 bases between. The CDR3 DNA sequence: TGTGCCAGCAGTCCCCTACCCGTGGGCACAGATACGCAGTATTTT. Translated, it gives CASSPLPVGTDTQYF.

The chain uses TRBV28 and TRBJ2-7; D not certain. Deletions cut 5 bases from V and 3 bases from J, with 14 bases between. The CDR3 extends over 14 amino acids. Germline V gene data show CDR1 as MDHEN and CDR2 as SYDVKM. In DNA form, the CDR3 reads TGTGCCAGCAGTACCACAACGACGGGCTACGAGCAGTACTTC. Protein product: CASSTTTTGYEQYF.

The V and J genes are TRBV27 and TRBJ2-6; no definite D call. The V end lost 4 bases, the J end lost 4 bases, and 14 bases lay between the germline ends. The germline CDR1 and CDR2 sequences are MNHEY and SMNVEV (reference sequence). CDR3 size: 16 residues. The CDR3 DNA reads TGTGCCAGCAGTTCGTTGACCAGGACCGGGGCCAACGTCCTGACTTTC. It specifies CASSSLTRTGANVLTF. Filled out from reference TRBV27 and TRBJ2-6, the complete variable domain reads EAQVTQNPRYLITVTGKKLTVTCSQNMNHEYMSWYRQDPGLGLRQIYYSMNVEVTDKGDVPEGYKVSRKEKRNFPLILESPSPNQTSLYFCASSSLTRTGANVLTFGAGSRLTVL.

This clone has only one observation. The chain combines TRBV6-5 with TRBJ2-1, with 7 bases that match TRBD1. With 0 bases clipped from V and 0 bases from J, the junction kept 2 bases outside the gene matches. The CDR3 extends over 16 amino acids. Germline CDR1 MNHEY, CDR2 SVGAGI. CDR3 protein: CASSYSGQSSYNEQFF. CDR3 bases: TGTGCCAGCAGTTACTCGGGACAGTCCTCCTACAATGAGCAGTTCTTC.

The rearrangement joins TRBV7-9 to TRBJ2-1, with D perhaps matching TRBD2 (7 bases). Germline V gives CDR1 SEHNR, CDR2 FQNEAQ (reference sequence). Trimming stripped 5 bases from V and 7 bases from J, with 24 bases between. The CDR3 has 17 amino acids. This chain's CDR3 is CASSPPFGEGGHNEQFF. CDR3 coding DNA: TGTGCCAGCAGCCCACCTTTTGGGGAGGGGGGGCATAATGAGCAGTTCTTC.

This clone was counted once. The genes are TRBV6-5 and TRBJ2-7; D may be TRBD1 (5 bases). The CDR3 extends over 16 amino acids. Trimming cost V 0 bases and J 0 bases, with 12 bases left between them. Germline loops: CDR1 MNHEY, CDR2 SVGAGI. Here the CDR3 reads CASSYSAGHNSYEQYF. As DNA, the CDR3 is TGTGCCAGCAGTTACTCAGCCGGACATAACTCCTACGAGCAGTACTTC.

This chain uses TRBV9 with TRBJ2-7; D remains ambiguous. The V and J ends lost 0 bases and 7 bases respectively, with 17 bases between them. Germline CDR1 is SGDLS and CDR2 is YYNGEE. This CDR3 spans 15 amino acids. Here the CDR3 reads CASSVEGSKEEEQYF. The CDR3 DNA is TGTGCCAGCAGCGTAGAGGGAAGCAAAGAAGAAGAGCAGTACTTC.

The V and J genes are TRBV6-5 and TRBJ2-1; no definite D call. CDR1 and CDR2 from the germline V gene are MNHEY and SVGAGI. The V end lost 3 bases, the J end lost 7 bases, and 7 bases lay between the germline ends. The CDR3 covers 12 residues. The CDR3 reads CASSYEWNEQFF. Written as DNA, the CDR3 is TGTGCCAGCAGTTATGAGTGGAATGAGCAGTTCTTC.

This clone has a single count. The genes are TRBV5-1 and TRBJ2-1; D may be TRBD2 (6 bases). Trimming took off 5 bases at V and 5 bases at J, with 17 bases between the two ends. This CDR3 spans 15 amino acids. Per the germline V gene, CDR1 is SGHRS and CDR2 is YFSETQ. CDR3 sequence: CASRLGGSRDNEQFF. Written as DNA, the CDR3 is TGCGCCAGCAGACTTGGAGGGAGTAGGGACAATGAGCAGTTCTTC.

Comments on this clone: The sample holds other DNA sequences that translate to the same CDR3. This chain uses TRBV7-9 with TRBJ2-2, with 7 bases matching TRBD1. After removal of 5 bases from V and 0 bases from J, the junction contained 3 bases not matched to a gene. The CDR3 covers 15 residues. Germline V gives CDR1 SEHNR, CDR2 FQNEAQ (reference sequence). The CDR3 loop is CASSPDRANTGELFF. The DNA for the CDR3 is TGTGCCAGCAGCCCAGACAGGGCGAACACCGGGGAGCTGTTTTTT.

As to this clone: Other DNA variants within this sample encode the same CDR3. This chain connects TRBV27 to TRBJ1-2; TRBD1 is a possible D gene (6 bases). V was shortened by 3 bases and J by 2 bases, with 10 bases between the two germline ends. The CDR3 has 14 amino acids. The germline gives CDR1 MNHEY, CDR2 SMNVEV (reference sequence). The CDR3 DNA follows: TGTGCCAGCAGTTTTGGGGGACAAAACTATGGCTACACCTTC. This translates into CASSFGGQNYGYTF.

Concerning this clone itself: The sample carries other DNA sequences with the same CDR3. V usage is TRBV2 and J usage is TRBJ1-4; 8 bases match TRBD1. This CDR3 contains 15 residues. CDR1 is SNHLY and CDR2 is FYNNEI in the germline V gene. V gave up 6 bases and J gave up 2 bases; unmatched junction bases: 5. In DNA form, the CDR3 reads TGTGCCAGCAGCGAGGGACAGGCTACTAATGAAAAACTGTTTTTT. Its translation: CASSEGQATNEKLFF.

Regarding this clone: The sample holds other DNA sequences that translate to the same CDR3. The genes are TRBV6-5 and TRBJ2-7, with D possibly matching TRBD1 (5 bases). From germline, CDR1 is MNHEY and CDR2 SVGAGI. The CDR3 has 14 amino acids. Trimming took 0 bases from V and 2 from J, leaving 8 bases between them. The CDR3 sequence is CASSYSAGTYEQYF. DNA of the CDR3: TGTGCCAGCAGTTACTCGGCAGGGACCTACGAGCAGTACTTC.

The genes are TRBV6-6 and TRBJ1-1; no reliable D call. This CDR3 has 11 residues. The V gene lost 6 bases and the J gene lost 10 bases, with 12 bases spanning the gap. Per germline, CDR1 MNHNY and CDR2 SVGAGI (reference sequence). DNA of the CDR3: TGTGCCAGCAGGAGAGGCCACGGAGCTTTCTTT. It is translated as CASRRGHGAFF.

The chain is built from TRBV4-1 and TRBJ1-3, with 12 nucleotides matching TRBD1. The CDR3 has 16 amino acids. Losses at the gene ends were 0 bases for V and 8 bases for J; bases not matched to a gene: 5. Germline V gene data show CDR1 as MGHRA and CDR2 as YSYEKL. This CDR3 reads CASSQEGQGALDTIYF. In DNA form, the CDR3 reads TGCGCCAGCAGCCAAGAGGGACAGGGGGCGCTAGACACCATATATTTT.

This chain links TRBV5-1 with TRBJ2-5, with 12 bases matching TRBD2. The CDR3 is made up of 19 amino acids. Germline V gene sequence: CDR1 SGHRS, CDR2 YFSETQ. With V trimmed by 4 bases and J by 2 bases, 15 bases remained unmatched. The DNA of the CDR3 is TGCGCCAGCAGCCGGTATCCGGTAGGGCTAGCGGGGGGGCAAGAGACCCAGTACTTC. It is translated as CASSRYPVGLAGGQETQYF.

V is TRBV6-6 and J is TRBJ1-5; 10 positions agree with TRBD1. V gave up 6 bases and J gave up 3 bases; unmatched junction bases: 5. This CDR3 is 15 amino acids long. CDR1 and CDR2 from the germline V gene are MNHNY and SVGAGI (reference sequence). CDR3 sequence reads: CASSETGGFNQPQHF. CDR3 sequence (DNA): TGTGCCAGCAGCGAGACAGGGGGCTTCAATCAGCCCCAGCATTTT.

The V call is TRBV13, the J call TRBJ2-7; 12 bases are shared with TRBD2. After removal of 5 bases from V and 7 bases from J, the junction contained 15 bases not matched to a gene. The CDR3 consists of 17 residues. The germline V gene encodes CDR1 PRHDT and CDR2 FYEKMQ (reference sequence). The CDR3 spells CASSLLLAGGRIGEQYF. For the CDR3, the DNA is TGTGCCAGCAGCCTACTCCTAGCGGGAGGGCGTATTGGGGAGCAGTACTTC.

The chain combines TRBV4-1 with TRBJ2-3; the match to TRBD1 covers 8 bases. Germline trimming cut 1 base from V and 2 bases from J; bases unmatched to any gene: 5. Germline V lookup: CDR1 MGHRA, CDR2 YSYEKL. The CDR3 sequence is 16 residues long. CDR3 sequence reads: CASSQAGDRPTDTQYF. CDR3 coding DNA: TGCGCCAGCAGCCAAGCCGGGGACAGGCCCACAGATACGCAGTATTTT.